The subject of this entry is one TCR beta chain. Its antigen is not known. These data are taken from a study of identical twins. Study-level points and caveats: Recombination models fit unrelated individuals' TCR alpha sharing but underestimated twins'. These conclusions were based on statistical analysis (cross-sectional, not following the same donors). Within cord blood, abundant beta clonotypes carried fewer insertions, but memory repertoires showed no such trend.

V lost 7 bases and J lost 2; bases outside the gene matches: 10. The CDR3 contains 16 residues. Germline values: CDR1 MNHEY, CDR2 SVGEGT. MiXCR, applied by TCRdb to the 5' RACE reads, yields one record per CDR3 protein. The data contain under 450,000 distinct CDR3 sequences, 15% to 20% of them singletons. The origin of this receptor is a man aged 45 to 65 in good health. The chain couples TRBV6-2 or TRBV6-3 to TRBJ2-7, with 11 bases identical to TRBD2. The sample taken for sequencing was naive T cells sorted from blood. The CDR3 sequence: CASTTSGLAGTYEQYF. The CDR3 coding sequence is TGTGCCAGCACCACAAGCGGACTAGCGGGCACCTACGAGCAGTACTTC.